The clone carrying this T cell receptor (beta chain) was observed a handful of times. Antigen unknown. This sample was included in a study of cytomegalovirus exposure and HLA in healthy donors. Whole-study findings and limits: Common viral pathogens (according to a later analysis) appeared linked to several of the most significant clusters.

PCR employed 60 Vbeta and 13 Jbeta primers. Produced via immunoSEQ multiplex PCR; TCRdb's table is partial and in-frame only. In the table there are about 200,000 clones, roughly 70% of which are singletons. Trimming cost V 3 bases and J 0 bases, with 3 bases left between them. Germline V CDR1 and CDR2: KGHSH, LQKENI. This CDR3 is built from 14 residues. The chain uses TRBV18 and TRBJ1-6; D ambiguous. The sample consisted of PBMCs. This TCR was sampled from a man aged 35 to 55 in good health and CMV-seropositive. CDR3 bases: TGTGCCAGCTCACCTAGCTCCTATAATTCACCCCTCCACTTT. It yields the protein CASSPSSYNSPLHF.